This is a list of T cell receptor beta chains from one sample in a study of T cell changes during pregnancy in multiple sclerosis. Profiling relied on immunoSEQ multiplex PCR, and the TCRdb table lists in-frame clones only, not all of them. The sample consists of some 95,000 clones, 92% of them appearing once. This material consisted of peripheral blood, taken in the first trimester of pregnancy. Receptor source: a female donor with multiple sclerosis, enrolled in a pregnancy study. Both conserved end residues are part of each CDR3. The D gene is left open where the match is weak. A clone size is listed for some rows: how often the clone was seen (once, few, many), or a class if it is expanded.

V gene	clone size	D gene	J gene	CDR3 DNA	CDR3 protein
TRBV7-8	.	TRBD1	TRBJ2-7	TGTGCCAGCAGCGTAGGGACAGGGGCCTACGAGCAGTACTTC	CASSVGTGAYEQYF
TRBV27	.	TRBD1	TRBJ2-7	TGTGCCAGTTGGGGCCTCCAAGGACAGGGTCCCTACGAGCAGTACTTC	CASWGLQGQGPYEQYF
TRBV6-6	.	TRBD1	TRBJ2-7	TGTGCCAGCAGTTTGGACAGGGCCTACGAGCAGTACTTC	CASSLDRAYEQYF
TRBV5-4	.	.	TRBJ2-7	TGTGCCAGCAGCCCCCCCGGGAGCTACGAGCAGTACTTC	CASSPPGSYEQYF
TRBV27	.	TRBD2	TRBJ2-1	TGTGCCAGCAGTTCGTTTGGGTGGTGGGGACTAGAAGGTACCAATGAGCAGTTCTTC	CASSSFGWWGLEGTNEQFF
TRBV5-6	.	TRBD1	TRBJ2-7	TGTGCCAGCAGCGTCGGGACAGACCTCTACGAGCAGTACTTC	CASSVGTDLYEQYF
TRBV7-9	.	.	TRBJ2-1	TGTGCCAGCAGCTTAGCTCTTGCTAATGAGCCTTTCTTC	CASSLALANEPFF
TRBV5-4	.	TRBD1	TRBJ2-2	TGTGCCAGCAGCCGACAGGGCGCCGGGGAGCTGTTTTTT	CASSRQGAGELFF
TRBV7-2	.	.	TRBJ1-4	TGTGCCAGCAGCTTAGCCGGAACTAATGAAAAACTGTTTTTT	CASSLAGTNEKLFF
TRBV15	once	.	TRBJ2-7	TGTGCCACCAGCAGAGGACTACTCTCCTACGAGCAGTACTTC	CATSRGLLSYEQYF
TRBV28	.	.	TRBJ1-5	TGTGCCAGCAGTCTCCCGGACGGGAAGAATCAGCCCCAGCATTTT	CASSLPDGKNQPQHF
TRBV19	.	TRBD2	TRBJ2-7	TGTGCCAGTAGTAGACAAAAGACTAGCGGGAGAGGCCACGAGCAGTACTTC	CASSRQKTSGRGHEQYF
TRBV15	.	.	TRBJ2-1	TGTGCCACCAGCAGAGTGGACAGTAGGGCGTTCTTC	CATSRVDSRAFF
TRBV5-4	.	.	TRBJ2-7	TGTGCCAGCAGCTTGACAGGGAACGAGCAGTACTTC	CASSLTGNEQYF
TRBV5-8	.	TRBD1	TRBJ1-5	TGTGCCAGTCGACAGGGTAGCAATCAGCCCCAGCATTTT	CASRQGSNQPQHF
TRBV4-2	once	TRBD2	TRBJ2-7	TGTGCCAGCAGCTTTCAGGGACTAGCGGGAGTCGAGCAGTACTTC	CASSFQGLAGVEQYF
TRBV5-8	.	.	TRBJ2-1	TGTGCCAGCAGCTTCACCGGGACTTCCATCAATGAGCAGTTCTTC	CASSFTGTSINEQFF
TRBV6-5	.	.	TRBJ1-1	TGTGCCAGCAGTTTCGGACTGATGAACACTGAAGCTTTCTTT	CASSFGLMNTEAFF
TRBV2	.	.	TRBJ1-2	TGTGCCAGCAGTGAAGCGCTACGGGGGTATTGGAATGGCTACACCTTC	CASSEALRGYWNGYTF
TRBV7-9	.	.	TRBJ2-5	TGTGCCAGCAGCTCCACAGTGCGGGCCCAAGAGACCCAGTACTTC	CASSSTVRAQETQYF
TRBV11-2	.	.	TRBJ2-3	TGTGCCAGCAGCCGCAACAGGGAAACAGATACGCAGTATTTT	CASSRNRETDTQYF
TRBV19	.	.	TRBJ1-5	TGTGCCACCGGAGGGGTCCAGCCCCAGCATTTT	CATGGVQPQHF
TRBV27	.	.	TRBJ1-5	TGTGCCAGCAGGAGGGGAGGGGATCAGCCCCAGCATTTT	CASRRGGDQPQHF
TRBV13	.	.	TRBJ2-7	TGTGCCAGCAGCTTAGGCGCTGGGTTGGGGGGCTACGAGCAGTACTTC	CASSLGAGLGGYEQYF
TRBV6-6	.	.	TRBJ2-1	TGTGCCAGCTGGGCCCGCACCGCCTCCTACAATGAGCAGTTCTTC	CASWARTASYNEQFF
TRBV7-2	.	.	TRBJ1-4	TGTGCCAGCAGCTTAGATGGGGGGGCGAGGGAAAAACTGTTTTTT	CASSLDGGAREKLFF
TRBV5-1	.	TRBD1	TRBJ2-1	TGCGCCAGCAGCTTGGTCGGTGGACAGGGATCCAATGAGCAGTTCTTC	CASSLVGGQGSNEQFF
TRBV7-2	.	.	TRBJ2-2	TGTGCCAGCAGCTTAGTATTTCCCCCCACCGGGGAGCTGTTTTTT	CASSLVFPPTGELFF